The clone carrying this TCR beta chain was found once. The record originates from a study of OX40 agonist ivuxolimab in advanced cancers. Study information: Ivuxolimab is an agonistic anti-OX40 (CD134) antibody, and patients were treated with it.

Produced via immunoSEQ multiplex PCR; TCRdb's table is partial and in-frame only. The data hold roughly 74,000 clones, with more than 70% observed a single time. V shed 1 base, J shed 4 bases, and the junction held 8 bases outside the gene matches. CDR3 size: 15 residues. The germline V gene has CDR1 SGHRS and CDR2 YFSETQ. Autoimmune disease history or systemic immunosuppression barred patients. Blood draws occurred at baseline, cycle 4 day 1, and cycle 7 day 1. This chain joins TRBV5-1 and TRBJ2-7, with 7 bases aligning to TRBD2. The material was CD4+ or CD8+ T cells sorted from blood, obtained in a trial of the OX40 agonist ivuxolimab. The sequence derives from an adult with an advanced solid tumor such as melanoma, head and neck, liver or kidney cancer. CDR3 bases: TGCGCCAGCAGCTTGATGGGGGAGGGCCGATACGAGCAGTACTTC. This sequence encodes CASSLMGEGRYEQYF.